This passage covers 15 T cell receptor beta chains from one sample sequenced in a study of CD8 T cells in ankylosing spondylitis. TCRdb re-analysed the 5' RACE reads in MiXCR, keeping a single row per CDR3 protein. The sample consists of some 25,000 distinct CDR3 sequences, 2.5% of them appearing once. Material: blood, either unsorted or a sorted T cell fraction (not recorded which). These TCRs come from a female donor with ankylosing spondylitis or in good health (not recorded which).

This clonotype was detected ten times or more. The genes are TRBV9 and TRBJ2-5; 7 bases line up with TRBD1. V gave up 2 bases and J gave up 0 bases; unmatched junction bases: 1. Germline-derived CDR1 and CDR2 are SGDLS and YYNGEE. The CDR3 has 14 amino acids. CDR3 nucleotides: TGTGCCAGCAGCGTCGGACAGGACCAAGAGACCCAGTACTTC. Its protein product is CASSVGQDQETQYF.

Many counts were recorded for this clonotype. The chain uses TRBV9 and TRBJ1-5, with D tentatively TRBD1 (5 bases). CDR1 is SGDLS, CDR2 YYNGEE, per germline. The CDR3 is 15 residues long. V gave up 2 bases and J gave up 2 bases, with 11 bases separating them. The CDR3 DNA reads as TGTGCCAGCAGCGTGTCAGGGCACGGCAATCAGCCCCAGCATTTT. It specifies CASSVSGHGNQPQHF.

The sample holds a few counts of this clonotype. The chain has TRBV9 and TRBJ2-2; 10 bases align to TRBD2. Per germline, CDR1 SGDLS and CDR2 YYNGEE. CDR3 length equals 18 residues. The V gene end was trimmed by 1 base and the J gene end by 6 bases; junction bases not matched to a gene: 12. The CDR3 DNA reads as TGTGCCAGCAGCGTAAGGGCTAGCGGGGGCTTCGGGGCCGGGGAGCTGTTTTTT. Residues: CASSVRASGGFGAGELFF.

This clonotype was seen many times. This chain joins TRBV9 and TRBJ2-2; either TRBD1 or TRBD2 may supply D (6 bases each). The CDR3 covers 18 residues. The V and J ends lost 0 bases and 2 bases respectively, with 17 bases between them. Germline CDR1 and CDR2: SGDLS and YYNGEE. CDR3 in DNA: TGTGCCAGCAGCGTAGAGGGGGGAGGCGCGAGAAACACCGGGGAGCTGTTTTTT. It specifies CASSVEGGGARNTGELFF.

This clonotype was detected ten times or more. The J gene is TRBJ2-1, the V gene TRBV9; 7 bases are shared with TRBD1. There are 16 residues in the CDR3. The trim removed 4 bases at V and 7 bases at J, leaving 14 bases unmatched. Looked up from germline, CDR1 is SGDLS and CDR2 is YYNGEE. Here the CDR3 reads CASSTTNEGAWNEQFF. CDR3 nucleotides: TGTGCCAGCAGCACTACTAACGAGGGGGCCTGGAATGAGCAGTTCTTC.

This clonotype was found many times. V gene TRBV9 combines with J gene TRBJ2-5; 12 bases line up with TRBD2. Per the germline V gene, CDR1 is SGDLS and CDR2 is YYNGEE. CDR3 size: 17 residues. Trimming at V came to 2 bases and at J to 1 base, leaving 6 bases not matched to a gene. CDR3 nucleotides: TGTGCCAGCAGCGTTTCTAGCGGGGGGGGGATCCAAGAGACCCAGTACTTC. It encodes CASSVSSGGGIQETQYF.

V gene TRBV9 combines with J gene TRBJ1-4; perhaps TRBD1 as D (5 bases). Trimming shortened V by 3 bases and J by 8 bases, and 23 bases separated the two germline ends. This CDR3 is built from 17 residues. Germline V gene sequence: CDR1 SGDLS, CDR2 YYNGEE. The chain's CDR3 is CASSAVHQLNPGEKLFF. CDR3 sequence (DNA): TGTGCCAGCAGCGCCGTACACCAATTAAACCCAGGGGAAAAACTGTTTTTT.

This clonotype was counted many times. The chain is built from TRBV9 and TRBJ2-7; 7 nucleotides line up with TRBD2. Trimming at V came to 0 bases and at J to 2 bases, leaving 5 bases not matched to a gene. Germline V CDR1 and CDR2: SGDLS, YYNGEE. CDR3 size: 15 residues. CDR3 sequence: CASSVGLAATYEQYF. The CDR3 DNA is TGTGCCAGCAGCGTAGGTCTAGCGGCTACCTACGAGCAGTACTTC.

This clonotype showed up many times. This chain uses TRBV9 with TRBJ2-4, with a weak D call TRBD2 (7 bases). Germline-derived CDR1 and CDR2 are SGDLS and YYNGEE. Trimming shortened V by 6 bases and J by 6 bases, and 10 bases separated the two germline ends. CDR3 length: 12 residues. The CDR3, as DNA: TGTGCCAGCAAGGGAGGGGGAAACATTCAGTACTTC. As protein: CASKGGGNIQYF.

This clonotype was found many times. J is TRBJ2-1 and V is TRBV9; weak D call: TRBD1 (5 bases). CDR1 and CDR2 (germline): SGDLS, YYNGEE. This CDR3 spans 14 amino acids. Trimming left V 0 bases short and J 6 bases short, with 10 bases between. The CDR3 region is CASSVDRIVNEQFF. Written as DNA, the CDR3 is TGTGCCAGCAGCGTAGACAGGATCGTCAATGAGCAGTTCTTC.

This clonotype was observed many times. The gene calls are TRBV9 and TRBJ2-7; D gene unclear. The length of the CDR3 is 15 residues. Looked up from germline, CDR1 is SGDLS and CDR2 is YYNGEE. Between the trimmed V and J ends, which lost 4 bases and 2 bases, there was a span of 16 bases. The CDR3 bases are TGTGCCAGCAGCCCACGTTTCGGCCCAACCTACGAGCAGTACTTC. Protein: CASSPRFGPTYEQYF.

This clonotype appeared many times. The chain couples TRBV9 to TRBJ1-6; TRBD1 matches at 7 bases. The germline V gene encodes CDR1 SGDLS and CDR2 YYNGEE. V lost 0 bases, J lost 6 bases, and 3 bases stayed unmatched. The CDR3 is 15 residues long. The CDR3 reads CASSVGAGGNSPLHF. The CDR3 nucleotides read TGTGCCAGCAGCGTAGGGGCAGGGGGTAATTCACCCCTCCACTTT.

This clonotype was seen at least ten times. The chain couples TRBV9 to TRBJ2-1; 10 positions match TRBD1. Germline assignment: CDR1 SGDLS and CDR2 YYNGEE. Trimming cost V 2 bases and J 10 bases; bases outside gene matches: 6. The CDR3 length is 14 residues. This CDR3 is CASSVQTGGWEQFF. The CDR3 DNA reads TGTGCCAGCAGCGTTCAGACAGGGGGCTGGGAGCAGTTCTTC.

This clonotype was observed many times. The chain links TRBV9 to TRBJ2-4, with 11 nucleotides matching TRBD1. The CDR3 spans 16 residues. V was pared by 0 bases and J by 12 bases, with 11 bases of the junction left unmatched. CDR1 is SGDLS and CDR2 is YYNGEE in the germline V gene. The CDR3 DNA reads TGTGCCAGCAGCGTAGGAGAGGGACAGGGGGTCGCCACTCAGTACTTC. Protein product: CASSVGEGQGVATQYF. The full variable domain, completed using reference TRBV9 and TRBJ2-4, is DSGVTQTPKHLITATGQRVTLRCSPRSGDLSVYWYQQSLDQGLQFLIQYYNGEERAKGNILERFSAQQFPDLHSELNLSSLELGDSALYFCASSVGEGQGVATQYFGAGTRLSVL.

This clonotype was seen repeatedly, ten times or more. The chain is built from TRBV9 and TRBJ1-1; D ambiguous. CDR3 length: 15 amino acids. V was pared by 0 bases and J by 2 bases, with 11 bases between. Germline V gene data show CDR1 as SGDLS and CDR2 as YYNGEE. In DNA, the CDR3 is TGTGCCAGCAGCGTAGTGCCCGATTTAAACACTGAAGCTTTCTTT. This translates into CASSVVPDLNTEAFF.